The next 21 T cell receptor beta chains were all read from a single sample in a study of CD8+ T cells in alopecia areata. Sequencing used cDNA as its template, made by extracting RNA and reverse transcribing it. Libraries were prepared by immunoSEQ multiplex PCR; TCRdb keeps only in-frame clonotypes and omits some of them. The data show some 130,000 clones, with roughly 50% seen just once and 15% to 20% held by the top ten. The treatment here: oral pan-JAK inhibitor, 5-10 mg twice daily. The input for sequencing was CD8+ T cells sorted from blood, taken at week 4, from a patient treated with tofacitinib. These receptors all stem from a human donor with alopecia areata.

The genes are TRBV4-1 and TRBJ2-6; D is unclear. CDR1 and CDR2 from the germline V gene are MGHRA and YSYEKL. This CDR3 has 15 amino acids. The V end was cut by 0 bases, the J end by 1 base, with 4 bases between. The CDR3: CASSQDPSGANVLTF. CDR3 DNA sequence: TGCGCCAGCAGCCAAGATCCATCTGGGGCCAACGTCCTGACTTTC.

The chain links TRBV29-1 to TRBJ2-7; no clear D gene. The germline gives CDR1 SQVTM, CDR2 ANQGSEA. V gave up 4 bases and J gave up 2 bases, with 9 bases separating them. The CDR3 contains 12 residues. This CDR3 reads CSVVDWPYEQYF. The DNA for the CDR3 is TGCAGCGTTGTCGACTGGCCCTACGAGCAGTACTTC.

V gene TRBV29-1 combines with J gene TRBJ2-7; D is unresolved. The CDR3 loop spans 11 amino acids. Per germline, CDR1 SQVTM and CDR2 ANQGSEA. Between the trimmed V and J ends, which lost 4 bases and 7 bases, there was a span of 11 bases. The CDR3 is CSVAGEREQYF. The CDR3 DNA reads as TGCAGCGTTGCAGGTGAGAGGGAGCAGTACTTC.

This chain joins TRBV30 and TRBJ1-1; D unresolved. Germline assignment: CDR1 GTSNPN and CDR2 SVGIG (reference sequence). The germline V and J ends were trimmed by 2 bases and 3 bases, with 13 bases remaining between them. The CDR3 sequence is 14 residues long. In DNA form, the CDR3 reads TGTGCCTGGAGTCGCGGCCCTATCCACACTGAAGCTTTCTTT. It is translated as CAWSRGPIHTEAFF.

The chain couples TRBV5-6 to TRBJ1-2; no definite D call. Germline CDR1 and CDR2: SGHDT and YYEEEE. The CDR3 totals 14 residues. With 0 bases removed from V and 5 bases from J, the gap between germline ends came to 11 bases. CDR3 sequence: CASSLARSHYGYTF. CDR3 DNA: TGTGCCAGCAGCTTGGCACGCAGTCATTATGGCTACACCTTC.

This chain links TRBV27 with TRBJ1-4; D remains unclear. V lost 10 bases and J 6 bases, leaving 15 bases between the germline ends. Per germline, CDR1 MNHEY and CDR2 SMNVEV (reference sequence). The CDR3 is 13 residues long. This chain's CDR3 is CATSVTRYEKLFF. Written as DNA, the CDR3 is TGTGCCACCTCCGTAACGCGATATGAAAAACTGTTTTTT.

In this sample, this clone turned up a few times. The V call is TRBV27, the J call TRBJ2-3; D assignment may be TRBD1 or TRBD2 (6 bases each). The CDR3 contains 13 residues. With 3 bases removed from V and 8 bases from J, the gap between germline ends came to 12 bases. Germline V lookup: CDR1 MNHEY, CDR2 SMNVEV (reference sequence). The CDR3 protein is CASSFDGGGTQYF. In DNA, the CDR3 is TGTGCCAGCAGTTTTGACGGGGGCGGTACGCAGTATTTT.

The V call is TRBV5-1, the J call TRBJ2-3, with a possible D match to TRBD2 (7 bases). CDR3 length: 16 residues. The V and J ends lost 2 bases and 2 bases respectively, with 15 bases between them. CDR1 is SGHRS, CDR2 YFSETQ, per germline. CDR3 region: CASSFGGLRYTDTQYF. The DNA for the CDR3 is TGCGCCAGCAGCTTCGGGGGGCTAAGGTACACAGATACGCAGTATTTT.

V usage is TRBV6-6 and J usage is TRBJ2-3, with TRBD2 identical over 10 bases. The junction had 7 bases not matched to a gene; V was cut back by 4 bases and J by 6 bases. Looked up from germline, CDR1 is MNHNY and CDR2 is SVGAGI (reference sequence). The CDR3 has 15 residues. CDR3 coding DNA: TGTGCCAGCAGTTCGGTCCTAGCGGGGGCGGATACGCAGTATTTT. This translates into CASSSVLAGADTQYF.

V usage is TRBV5-6 and J usage is TRBJ2-3; tentative D call: TRBD2 (5 bases). Germline CDR1 and CDR2: SGHDT and YYEEEE. V dropped 4 bases and J dropped 11 bases, with 17 bases sitting between them. The CDR3 contains 13 residues. The CDR3 protein is CASSPDPEEGQYF. The DNA for the CDR3 is TGTGCCAGCAGCCCGGACCCGGAAGAGGGGCAGTATTTT. Using reference TRBV5-6 and TRBJ2-3 for the parts outside the CDR3, the full variable domain is DAGVTQSPTHLIKTRGQQVTLRCSPKSGHDTVSWYQQALGQGPQFIFQYYEEEERQRGNFPDRFSGHQFPNYSSELNVNALLLGDSALYLCASSPDPEEGQYFGPGTRLTVL.

In its sample, this clone was seen once. This chain uses TRBV15 with TRBJ2-1; D gene unclear. V lost 1 base and J 3 bases, leaving 7 bases between the germline ends. Germline loops: CDR1 LNHNV, CDR2 YYDKDF (reference sequence). The CDR3 is made up of 14 amino acids. The CDR3 is CATSRGRDYNEQFF. In DNA, the CDR3 is TGTGCCACCAGCAGAGGTAGAGACTACAATGAGCAGTTCTTC.

This rearrangement joins TRBV2 to TRBJ2-3; D is undetermined. Trimming removed 4 bases from V and 2 bases from J, with 7 bases in between. The CDR3 is made up of 13 amino acids. The germline V gene encodes CDR1 SNHLY and CDR2 FYNNEI. For the CDR3, the DNA is TGTGCCAGCAGTGGCTCGGACACAGATACGCAGTATTTT. Its translation: CASSGSDTDTQYF.

CDR3 loop: CASSYSETPYEQYF. CDR3 coding DNA: TGTGCCAGCAGTTATTCAGAGACTCCATACGAGCAGTACTTC. The rearrangement links TRBV6-5 to TRBJ2-7; D is ambiguous. The CDR3 sequence is 14 residues long. Per the germline V gene, CDR1 is MNHEY and CDR2 is SVGAGI. V shed 3 bases and J shed 4 bases, with 13 bases lying between them.

V usage is TRBV27 and J usage is TRBJ2-5; D unresolved. Trimming left V 6 bases short and J 2 bases short, with 13 bases between. Germline V CDR1 and CDR2: MNHEY, SMNVEV (reference sequence). This CDR3 comprises 14 residues. The CDR3 loop reads CASRPVYEQETQYF. CDR3 sequence (DNA): TGTGCCAGCAGACCTGTGTATGAGCAAGAGACCCAGTACTTC.

The chain is built from TRBV7-9 and TRBJ1-1; the D is unclear. Germline V lookup: CDR1 SEHNR, CDR2 FQNEAQ (reference sequence). V was pared by 5 bases and J by 8 bases, with 12 bases between. The length of the CDR3 is 12 residues. CDR3 coding DNA: TGTGCCAGCAGCCCCAGTAGTCTCGAAGCTTTCTTT. Residues: CASSPSSLEAFF.

This clone was found a few times. This chain joins TRBV15 and TRBJ2-3, with 7 bases lining up with TRBD2. With V trimmed by 0 bases and J by 1 base, 1 base remained unmatched. There are 15 residues in the CDR3. Germline V lookup: CDR1 LNHNV, CDR2 YYDKDF (reference sequence). This chain's CDR3 is CATSRDRGGTDTQYF. CDR3 nucleotide sequence: TGTGCCACCAGCAGAGATCGGGGGGGCACAGATACGCAGTATTTT.

The chain joins TRBV4-1 to TRBJ1-1, with 7 positions matching TRBD1. The germline gives CDR1 MGHRA, CDR2 YSYEKL. CDR3 length: 12 residues. V shed 3 bases and J 7 bases; nucleotides not matched to a gene: 2. The CDR3 nucleotides are TGCGCCAGCAGCCATGACAGGGTTGAAGCTTTCTTT. Its protein product is CASSHDRVEAFF.

This chain joins TRBV7-6 and TRBJ2-1, with TRBD2 matching 9 bases. The CDR3 is 15 amino acids. The ends lost 2 bases at V and 2 bases at J; junction bases unmatched: 1. CDR1 is SGHVS and CDR2 is FNYEAQ in the germline V gene. The CDR3 region is CASSLLAGTYNEQFF. The CDR3 coding sequence is TGTGCCAGCAGCTTACTAGCGGGGACCTACAATGAGCAGTTCTTC.

This clone appeared a few times. V gene TRBV30 combines with J gene TRBJ2-1; D perhaps matches TRBD1 (6 bases). Trimming removed 1 base at V and 4 bases at J, with 14 bases between. The length of the CDR3 is 15 residues. Germline V lookup: CDR1 GTSNPN, CDR2 SVGIG (reference sequence). As DNA, the CDR3 is TGTGCCTGGAGTGCTGACAGGATGGGGTACAATGAGCAGTTCTTC. Its translation is CAWSADRMGYNEQFF. Supplemented by reference TRBV30 and TRBJ2-1, the full variable domain reads SQTIHQWPATLVQPVGSPLSLECTVEGTSNPNLYWYRQAAGRGLQLLFYSVGIGQISSEVPQNLSASRPQDRQFILSSKKLLLSDSGFYLCAWSADRMGYNEQFFGPGTRLTVL.

CDR3 coding DNA: TGTGCCAGCAGCTTGCGGGGGGGCGGTCCCGGGGAGCTGTTTTTT. Its translation: CASSLRGGGPGELFF. V gene TRBV5-4 combines with J gene TRBJ2-2, with TRBD2 matching 8 bases. Germline CDR1 and CDR2: SGHNT and YYREEE (reference sequence). V dropped 1 base and J dropped 6; count of bases not matched to a gene: 5. The length of the CDR3 is 15 residues.

The count of this clone is one. The chain couples TRBV30 to TRBJ2-5; 7 nucleotides match TRBD2. The V gene's germline CDR1 is GTSNPN and CDR2 SVGIG (reference sequence). This CDR3 contains 16 residues. The junction had 12 bases not matched to a gene; V was cut back by 0 bases and J by 5 bases. CDR3 nucleotides: TGTGCCTGGAGTGTACGGGAAGGGAGGGGAAGGGAGACCCAGTACTTC. It is translated as CAWSVREGRGRETQYF. Based on the CDR3 plus reference TRBV30 and TRBJ2-5, the full variable domain is SQTIHQWPATLVQPVGSPLSLECTVEGTSNPNLYWYRQAAGRGLQLLFYSVGIGQISSEVPQNLSASRPQDRQFILSSKKLLLSDSGFYLCAWSVREGRGRETQYFGPGTRLLVL.